Below, 15 T cell receptor beta chains from the same sample are listed, as sequenced in a study of Graves' ophthalmopathy and Graves' hyperthyroidism listed by TCRdb under 2018. The data were produced on an Illumina HiSeq 2000. TCR beta CDR3 regions were amplified from RNA transcripts for repertoire sequencing. A first-round RT-PCR used HTBI primers with the Qiagen OneStep RT-PCR kit, followed by a second-round multiplex PCR, size selection and purification. TCRdb reran the public reads through fastp at Q25 and MiXCR, keeping productive beta chains. Rows matching on CDR3 protein sequence are summarized as one entry with the most common DNA and genes. The sample data list around 520,000 distinct CDR3 sequences, and roughly 39% of these were observed just once. The ten most abundant clones make up about 4.6% of the sample. Sequenced input: peripheral blood or thyroid tissue (not recorded which). Every receptor here comes from an adult man with Graves' hyperthyroidism.

The V call is TRBV12-3 or TRBV12-4, the J call TRBJ2-7; 7 positions agree with TRBD1. The CDR3 runs 16 residues. With 6 bases clipped from V and 3 bases from J, the junction kept 14 bases outside the gene matches. The DNA for the CDR3 is TGTGCCAGCAGCCTCACAGGGGACCCCTCCCGCTACGAGCAGTACTTC. Translated: CASSLTGDPSRYEQYF.

The chain carries TRBV4-1 and TRBJ1-5; D may be TRBD1 (6 bases). The CDR3 sequence is 15 residues long. Germline V CDR1 and CDR2: MGHRA, YSYEKL. V gave up 4 bases and J gave up 5 bases, with 15 bases separating them. The CDR3 sequence: CASSPNEGGDQPQHF. The CDR3 region has the DNA TGCGCCAGCAGCCCCAATGAGGGGGGCGATCAGCCCCAGCATTTT.

This clonotype turned up a few times. J is TRBJ1-1 and V is TRBV5-1, with 10 positions matching TRBD1. The CDR3 has 15 amino acids. The V gene end was trimmed by 4 bases and the J gene end by 4 bases; junction bases not matched to a gene: 7. CDR1 and CDR2 from the germline V gene are SGHRS and YFSETQ. Here the CDR3 DNA reads TGCGCCAGCAGCCCAGAGGGACAGGGGACCACTGAAGCTTTCTTT. It yields the protein CASSPEGQGTTEAFF.

The chain recombines TRBV20-1 with TRBJ2-3; TRBD2 aligns across 10 bases. CDR1 DFQATT and CDR2 SNEGSKA come from the germline V gene (reference sequence). The length of the CDR3 is 16 residues. V lost 2 bases, J lost 1 base, and 6 bases stayed unmatched. The CDR3 DNA reads TGCAGTGCTAGACCCCCCCTAGCGGGAGGCACAGATACGCAGTATTTT. Protein product: CSARPPLAGGTDTQYF.

This clonotype was found many times. CDR3: CSVARSNTEAFF. CDR3 DNA: TGCAGCGTTGCGCGGTCGAACACTGAAGCTTTCTTT. The chain uses TRBV29-1 and TRBJ1-1, with D uncertain. The CDR3 length is 12 residues. Germline CDR1 reads SQVTM; CDR2 reads ANQGSEA. V shed 4 bases and J shed 1 base, with 7 bases lying between them. The variable domain in full, with the rest retrieved from reference TRBV29-1 and TRBJ1-1, is SAVISQKPSRDICQRGTSLTIQCQVDSQVTMMFWYRQQPGQSLTLIATANQGSEATYESGFVIDKFPISRPNLTFSTLTVSNMSPEDSSIYLCSVARSNTEAFFGQGTRLTVV.

This clonotype was counted at least ten times. The chain joins TRBV5-1 to TRBJ2-7; no definite D call. CDR3 length: 11 amino acids. The V end was cut by 0 bases, the J end by 5 bases, with 3 bases between. Germline CDR1 and CDR2: SGHRS and YFSETQ. The CDR3 is CASSLADEQYF. CDR3 coding DNA: TGCGCCAGCAGCTTGGCCGACGAGCAGTACTTC. The whole variable domain, remainder taken from reference TRBV5-1 and TRBJ2-7, is KAGVTQTPRYLIKTRGQQVTLSCSPISGHRSVSWYQQTPGQGLQFLFEYFSETQRNKGNFPGRFSGRQFSNSRSEMNVSTLELGDSALYLCASSLADEQYFGPGTRLTVT.

This chain connects TRBV7-2 to TRBJ1-1, with a weak D call TRBD1 (5 bases). Looked up from germline, CDR1 is SGHTA and CDR2 is FQGNSA. Deletions cut 2 bases from V and 5 bases from J, with 12 bases between. This CDR3 has 14 residues. CDR3 sequence (DNA): TGTGCCAGCAGCTTATATCGGCGGGGGACTGAAGCTTTCTTT. Residues: CASSLYRRGTEAFF.

The chain employs TRBV20-1 and TRBJ2-5; TRBD2 might be the D (5 bases). The V gene's germline CDR1 is DFQATT and CDR2 SNEGSKA (reference sequence). V dropped 0 bases and J dropped 5 bases, with 13 bases sitting between them. CDR3 length: 14 amino acids. The CDR3 sequence: CSARDPRTSETQYF. Written as DNA, the CDR3 is TGCAGTGCTAGAGATCCTAGGACTTCGGAGACCCAGTACTTC.

This chain uses TRBV2 with TRBJ2-3; 10 bases are a match to TRBD2. J lost 9 bases, V lost 4 bases, and 16 bases had no gene match. CDR1 SNHLY and CDR2 FYNNEI come from the germline V gene. The CDR3 length is 17 residues. CDR3 amino acids: CASSVTSGTSGLKTQYF. DNA of the CDR3: TGTGCCAGCAGTGTAACTAGCGGGACCTCCGGTCTCAAGACGCAGTATTTT.

Ten or more counts support this clonotype. This chain connects TRBV10-2 to TRBJ2-2, with D maybe TRBD1 (5 bases). Germline V gives CDR1 WSHSY, CDR2 SAAADI. CDR3 length: 13 residues. The V and J ends lost 4 bases and 7 bases respectively, with 10 bases between them. The chain's CDR3 is CASSVGHDGELFF. CDR3 DNA sequence: TGCGCCAGCAGTGTGGGGCATGACGGGGAGCTGTTTTTT.

The rearrangement links TRBV19 to TRBJ1-5; maybe TRBD1 (6 bases). This CDR3 is built from 17 residues. The germline V and J ends were trimmed by 2 bases and 0 bases, with 14 bases remaining between them. The germline CDR1 and CDR2 sequences are LNHDA and SQIVND (reference sequence). The CDR3, as DNA: TGTGCCAGTAGTATACGTATCGGGGGGCGTAGCAATCAGCCCCAGCATTTT. As protein: CASSIRIGGRSNQPQHF.

A word on this clonotype: Since a much larger clone is just one base distant, this may be a read error. V usage is TRBV7-8 and J usage is TRBJ1-2; D is unclear. The V end lost 8 bases, the J end lost 1 base, and 11 bases lay between the germline ends. The CDR3 covers 13 residues. Germline V CDR1 and CDR2: SGHVS, FQNEAQ. The CDR3 nucleotides are TGTGCCAGCGGGAACGGGCGTAACTATGGCTACACCTTC. Amino acid sequence: CASGNGRNYGYTF.

This clonotype was seen at least ten times. V usage is TRBV27 and J usage is TRBJ1-5; D gene uncertain. V lost 3 bases, J lost 4 bases, and 7 bases lay in between. Germline CDR1 and CDR2: MNHEY and SMNVEV (reference sequence). The CDR3 length is 13 residues. The CDR3 reads CASSFADNQPQHF. The CDR3 DNA sequence: TGTGCCAGCAGTTTTGCAGATAATCAGCCCCAGCATTTT.

This clonotype was recorded at least ten times. The chain recombines TRBV11-2 with TRBJ2-5, with D possibly being TRBD1 (6 bases). The ends were cut back, 5 bases at V and 4 bases at J, with 20 bases in the middle. The CDR3 consists of 16 residues. Germline loops: CDR1 SGHAT, CDR2 FQNNGV. The CDR3 DNA sequence: TGTGCCAGCAGCCCAAACCGAAGACAGGTTCGAGAGACCCAGTACTTC. Translation: CASSPNRRQVRETQYF.

This clonotype appeared once. Given a much more abundant clone one base away, this may be a read error. V is TRBV19 and J is TRBJ2-2, with D maybe TRBD1 (5 bases). This CDR3 is built from 14 residues. CDR1 is LNHDA, CDR2 SQIVND, per germline (reference sequence). V was clipped by 9 bases and J by 2 bases, with 13 bases between them. CDR3 DNA: TGTGCCAGCGAACAGGTTCCAAACACCGGGGAGCTGTTTTTT. This gives the protein CASEQVPNTGELFF.